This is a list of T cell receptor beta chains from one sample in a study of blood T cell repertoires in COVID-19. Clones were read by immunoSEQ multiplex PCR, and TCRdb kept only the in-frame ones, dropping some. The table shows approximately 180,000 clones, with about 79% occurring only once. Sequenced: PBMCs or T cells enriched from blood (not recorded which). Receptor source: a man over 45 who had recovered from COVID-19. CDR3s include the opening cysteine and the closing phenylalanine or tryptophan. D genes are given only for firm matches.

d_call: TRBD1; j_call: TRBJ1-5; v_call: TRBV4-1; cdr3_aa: CASSQERIWDSNSNQPQHF; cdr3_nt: TGCGCCAGCAGCCAAGAAAGAATTTGGGACAGCAATAGCAATCAGCCCCAGCATTTT
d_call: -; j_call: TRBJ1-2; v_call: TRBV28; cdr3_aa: CATGQTPDYGYTF; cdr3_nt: TGTGCAACGGGACAAACACCGGACTATGGCTACACCTTC
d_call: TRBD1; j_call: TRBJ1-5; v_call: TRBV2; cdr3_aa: CASRGQAHSNQPQHF; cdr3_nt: TGTGCCAGCAGAGGACAGGCCCATAGCAATCAGCCCCAGCATTTT
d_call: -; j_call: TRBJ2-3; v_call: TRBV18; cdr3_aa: CASSPRQGNTDTQYF; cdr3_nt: TGTGCCAGCTCACCCCGGCAGGGTAATACAGATACGCAGTATTTT
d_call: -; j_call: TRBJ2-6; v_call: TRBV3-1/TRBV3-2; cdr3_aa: CASSQRGNGANVLTF; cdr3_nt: TGTGCCAGCAGCCAACGGGGGAATGGGGCCAACGTCCTGACTTTC
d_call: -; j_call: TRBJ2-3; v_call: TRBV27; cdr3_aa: CASSFGGSTDTQYF; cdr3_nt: TGTGCCAGCAGTTTTGGCGGTTCCACAGATACGCAGTATTTT
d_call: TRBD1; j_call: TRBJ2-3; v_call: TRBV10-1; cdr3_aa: CASSGGTGGNTQYF; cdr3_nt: TGCGCCAGCAGTGGTGGGACAGGGGGGAATACGCAGTATTTT
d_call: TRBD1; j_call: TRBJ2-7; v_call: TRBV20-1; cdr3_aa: CSASQRGDRGFF; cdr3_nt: TGCAGTGCTAGTCAGCGGGGGGACAGGGGGTTTTTC
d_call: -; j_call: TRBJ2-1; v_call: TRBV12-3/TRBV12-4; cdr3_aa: CASSFGQYNEQFF; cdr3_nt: TGTGCCAGCAGTTTCGGACAGTACAATGAGCAGTTCTTC
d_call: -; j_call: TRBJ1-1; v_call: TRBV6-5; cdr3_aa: CASSSPRSGEVTEAFF; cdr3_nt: TGTGCCAGCAGTTCGCCTCGATCGGGGGAGGTGACTGAAGCTTTCTTT